This TCR beta chain is drawn from a study of cytomegalovirus exposure and HLA in healthy donors. General study results and limits: The authors excluded some V segments, including TRBV6-2 and TRBV6-3, as indistinguishable.

Regarding this clone: Its target is not known.

The PCR used 60 Vbeta and 13 Jbeta primers. Profiling relied on immunoSEQ multiplex PCR, and the TCRdb table lists in-frame clones only, not all of them. This table holds some 90,000 clones, around 80% found once. The trim removed 3 bases at V and 4 bases at J, leaving 3 bases unmatched. The CDR3 consists of 13 residues. CDR1 and CDR2 from the germline V gene are MNHNS and SASEGT. V usage is TRBV6-1 and J usage is TRBJ2-7; 7 bases are shared with TRBD1. The TCR originated in a man aged 40-55 years in good health and CMV-seronegative. The sequencing input was PBMCs. The DNA of the CDR3 is TGTGCCAGCAGTGAGGGACAGCTATACGAGCAGTACTTC. Its protein product is CASSEGQLYEQYF.